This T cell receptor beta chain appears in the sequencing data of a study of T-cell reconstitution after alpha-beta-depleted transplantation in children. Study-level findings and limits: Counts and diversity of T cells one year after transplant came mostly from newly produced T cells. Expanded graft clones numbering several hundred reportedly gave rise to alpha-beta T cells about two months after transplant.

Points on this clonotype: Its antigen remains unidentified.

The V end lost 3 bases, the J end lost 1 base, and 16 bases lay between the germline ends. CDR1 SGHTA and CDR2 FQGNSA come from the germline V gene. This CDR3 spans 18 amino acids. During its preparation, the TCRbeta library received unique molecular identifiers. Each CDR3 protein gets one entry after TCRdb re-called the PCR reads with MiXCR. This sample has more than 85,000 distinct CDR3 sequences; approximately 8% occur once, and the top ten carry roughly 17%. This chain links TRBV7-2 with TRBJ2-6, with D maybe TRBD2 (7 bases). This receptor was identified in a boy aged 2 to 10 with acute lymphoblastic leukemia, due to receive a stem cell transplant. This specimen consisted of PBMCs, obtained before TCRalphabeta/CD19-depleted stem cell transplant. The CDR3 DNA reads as TGTGCCAGCAGCTTCCTAGGGGGGGGTTGGTCTGGGGCCAACGTCCTGACTTTC. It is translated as CASSFLGGGWSGANVLTF.